This T cell receptor (beta chain) was captured by sequencing in a study of CD4+ T cells in melanoma. Study-wide points: In melanoma, neoantigen-specific CD4+ T cells reportedly differed in differentiation state. A reported correlation linked neoantigen-specific CD4+ T cells to CD8+, macrophage and B cell function.

About this clone: Its antigen remains unidentified.

The germline V gene encodes CDR1 SGHTA and CDR2 FQGNSA. V lost 3 bases and J lost 8, with 22 bases in between. There are 16 residues in the CDR3. Data came from immunoSEQ multiplex PCR; TCRdb stores just in-frame clones and leaves some out. The table records about 10,000 clones, 50% to 75% of them present only once. This clonotype was sampled from a human donor with melanoma. The chain recombines TRBV7-2 with TRBJ1-2, with D perhaps TRBD1 (6 bases). The specimen was cells from a culture (not recorded whether cultured in vitro). CDR3 sequence (DNA): TGTGCCAGCAGCTTGGGGGCAGGGGATCCCAGCAGAGGCTACACCTTC. It encodes CASSLGAGDPSRGYTF. Using reference TRBV7-2 and TRBJ1-2 for the parts outside the CDR3, the full variable domain is GAGVSQSPSNKVTEKGKDVELRCDPISGHTALYWYRQSLGQGLEFLIYFQGNSAPDKSGLPSDRFSAERTGGSVSTLTIQRTQQEDSAVYLCASSLGAGDPSRGYTFGSGTRLTVV.